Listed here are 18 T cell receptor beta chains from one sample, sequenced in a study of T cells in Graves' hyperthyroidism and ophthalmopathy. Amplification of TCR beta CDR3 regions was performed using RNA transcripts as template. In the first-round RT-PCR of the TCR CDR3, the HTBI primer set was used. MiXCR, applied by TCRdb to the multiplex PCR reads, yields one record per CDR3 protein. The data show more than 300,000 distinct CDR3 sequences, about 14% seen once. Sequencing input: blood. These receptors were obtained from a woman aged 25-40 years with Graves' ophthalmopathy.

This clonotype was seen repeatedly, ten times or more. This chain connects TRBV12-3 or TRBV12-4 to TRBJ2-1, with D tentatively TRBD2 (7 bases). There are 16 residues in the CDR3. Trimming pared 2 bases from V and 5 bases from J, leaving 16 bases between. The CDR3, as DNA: TGTGCCAGCAGTTTATTTCGCGCGGGGGCGCACAATGAGCAGTTCTTC. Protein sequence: CASSLFRAGAHNEQFF.

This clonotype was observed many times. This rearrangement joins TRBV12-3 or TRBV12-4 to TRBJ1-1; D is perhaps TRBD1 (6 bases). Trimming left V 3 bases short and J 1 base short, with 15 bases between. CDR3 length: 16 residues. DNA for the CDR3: TGTGCCAGCAGTTTGTCATCAGGGGAAGAGAACACTGAAGCTTTCTTT. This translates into CASSLSSGEENTEAFF.

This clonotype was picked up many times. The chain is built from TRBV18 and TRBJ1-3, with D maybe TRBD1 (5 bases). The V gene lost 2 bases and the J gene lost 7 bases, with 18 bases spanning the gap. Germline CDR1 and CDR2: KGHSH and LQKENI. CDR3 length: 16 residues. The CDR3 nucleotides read TGTGCCAGCTCACCAGGGACGGAAATAATGAGGAACACCATATATTTT. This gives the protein CASSPGTEIMRNTIYF.

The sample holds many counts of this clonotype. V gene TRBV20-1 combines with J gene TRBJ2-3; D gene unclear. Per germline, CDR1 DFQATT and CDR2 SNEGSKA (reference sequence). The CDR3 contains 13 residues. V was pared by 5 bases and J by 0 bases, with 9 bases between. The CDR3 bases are TGCAGTGCTTCCCGACCCAGCACAGATACGCAGTATTTT. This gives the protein CSASRPSTDTQYF.

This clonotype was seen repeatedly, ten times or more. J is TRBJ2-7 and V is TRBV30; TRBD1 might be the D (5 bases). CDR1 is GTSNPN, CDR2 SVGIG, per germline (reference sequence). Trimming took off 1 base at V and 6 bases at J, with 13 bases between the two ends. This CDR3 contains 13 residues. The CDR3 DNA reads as TGTGCCTGGAGTGGGGGCTCCCAGGCCGAGCAGTACTTC. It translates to CAWSGGSQAEQYF.

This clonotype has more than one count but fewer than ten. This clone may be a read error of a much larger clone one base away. CDR3 sequence (DNA): TGTGCCGGCAGTGAAGCTGGGGGCAGAACACCCCTCCACTTT. This sequence encodes CAGSEAGGRTPLHF. The genes are TRBV2 and TRBJ1-6; tentatively, D is TRBD1 (6 bases). The V gene's germline CDR1 is SNHLY and CDR2 FYNNEI. CDR3 length equals 14 residues.

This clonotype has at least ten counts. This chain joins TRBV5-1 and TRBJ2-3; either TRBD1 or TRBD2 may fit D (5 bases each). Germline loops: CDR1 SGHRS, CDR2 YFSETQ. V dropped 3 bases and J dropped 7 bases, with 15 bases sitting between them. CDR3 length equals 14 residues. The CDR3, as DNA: TGCGCCAGCAGCTCCCGGGACGACGTCAATACGCAGTATTTT. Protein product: CASSSRDDVNTQYF.

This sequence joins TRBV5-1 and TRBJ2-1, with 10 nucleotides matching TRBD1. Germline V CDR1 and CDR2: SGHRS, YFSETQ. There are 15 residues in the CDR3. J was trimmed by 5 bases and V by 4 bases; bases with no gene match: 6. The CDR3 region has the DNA TGCGCCAGCAGCCCCCGCGGGACAGGGGACAATGAGCAGTTCTTC. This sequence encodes CASSPRGTGDNEQFF. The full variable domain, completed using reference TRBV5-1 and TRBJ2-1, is KAGVTQTPRYLIKTRGQQVTLSCSPISGHRSVSWYQQTPGQGLQFLFEYFSETQRNKGNFPGRFSGRQFSNSRSEMNVSTLELGDSALYLCASSPRGTGDNEQFFGPGTRLTVL.

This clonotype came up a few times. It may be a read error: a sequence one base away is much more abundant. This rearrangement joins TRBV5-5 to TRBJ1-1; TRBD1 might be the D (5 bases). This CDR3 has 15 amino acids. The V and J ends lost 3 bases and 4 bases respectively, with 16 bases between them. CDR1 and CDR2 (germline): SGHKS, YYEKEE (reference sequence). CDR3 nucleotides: TGTGCCAGCAGCTGGACGCCCGGGGGTTCCACTGAAGCTTTCTTT. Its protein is CASSWTPGGSTEAFF.

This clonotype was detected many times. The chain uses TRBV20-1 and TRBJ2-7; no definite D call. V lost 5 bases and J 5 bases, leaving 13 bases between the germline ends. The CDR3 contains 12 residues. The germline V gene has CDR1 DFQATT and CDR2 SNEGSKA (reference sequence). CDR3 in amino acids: CSAGPRLNEQYF. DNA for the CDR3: TGCAGTGCTGGGCCCAGGTTGAACGAGCAGTACTTC.

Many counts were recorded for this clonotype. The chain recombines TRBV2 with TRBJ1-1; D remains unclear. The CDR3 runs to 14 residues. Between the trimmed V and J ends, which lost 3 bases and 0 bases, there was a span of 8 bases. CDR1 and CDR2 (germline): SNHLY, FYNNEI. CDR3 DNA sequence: TGTGCCAGCAGTGAGCGATTAATGAACACTGAAGCTTTCTTT. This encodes CASSERLMNTEAFF.

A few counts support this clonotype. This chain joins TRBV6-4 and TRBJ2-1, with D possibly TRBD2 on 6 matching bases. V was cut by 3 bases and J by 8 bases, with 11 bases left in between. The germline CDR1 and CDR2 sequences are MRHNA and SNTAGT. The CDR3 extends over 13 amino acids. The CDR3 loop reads CASSEYPGDEQFF. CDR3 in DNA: TGTGCCAGCAGTGAATACCCGGGGGATGAGCAGTTCTTC.

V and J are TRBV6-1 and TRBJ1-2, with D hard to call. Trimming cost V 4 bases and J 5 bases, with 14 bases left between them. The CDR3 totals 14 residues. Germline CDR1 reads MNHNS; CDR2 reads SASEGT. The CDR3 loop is CASSANGIQYGYTF. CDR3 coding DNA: TGTGCCAGCAGTGCCAACGGAATACAATATGGCTACACCTTC.

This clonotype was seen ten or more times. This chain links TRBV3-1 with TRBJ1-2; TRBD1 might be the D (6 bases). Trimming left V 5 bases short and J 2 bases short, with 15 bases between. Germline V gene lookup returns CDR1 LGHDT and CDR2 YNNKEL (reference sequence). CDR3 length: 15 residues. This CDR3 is CASSVRDTLNYGYTF. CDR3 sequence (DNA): TGTGCCAGCAGCGTCCGGGACACGTTGAACTATGGCTACACCTTC. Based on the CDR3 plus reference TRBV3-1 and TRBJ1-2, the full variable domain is DTAVSQTPKYLVTQMGNDKSIKCEQNLGHDTMYWYKQDSKKFLKIMFSYNNKELIINETVPNRFSPKSPDKAHLNLHINSLELGDSAVYFCASSVRDTLNYGYTFGSGTRLTVV.

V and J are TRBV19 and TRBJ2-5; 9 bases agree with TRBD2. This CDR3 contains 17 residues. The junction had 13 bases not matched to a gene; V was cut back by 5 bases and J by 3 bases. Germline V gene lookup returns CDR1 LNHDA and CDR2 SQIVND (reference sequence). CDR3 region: CASSADGVRGGEETQYF. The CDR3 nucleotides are TGTGCCAGTAGTGCGGACGGGGTCCGCGGGGGGGAAGAGACCCAGTACTTC.

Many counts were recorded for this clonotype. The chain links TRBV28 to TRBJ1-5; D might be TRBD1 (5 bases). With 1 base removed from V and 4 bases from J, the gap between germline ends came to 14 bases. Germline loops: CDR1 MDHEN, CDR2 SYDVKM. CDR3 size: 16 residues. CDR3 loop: CASSLSKGRVNQPQHF. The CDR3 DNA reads TGTGCCAGCAGTTTATCGAAGGGGAGGGTGAATCAGCCCCAGCATTTT.

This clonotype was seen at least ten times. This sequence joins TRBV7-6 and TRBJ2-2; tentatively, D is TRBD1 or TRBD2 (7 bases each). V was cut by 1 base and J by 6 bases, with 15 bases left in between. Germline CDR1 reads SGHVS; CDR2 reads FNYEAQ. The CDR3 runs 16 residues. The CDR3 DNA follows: TGTGCCAGCAGCTTAGGGGCCGCAGGGGGGGCCGGGGAGCTGTTTTTT. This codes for CASSLGAAGGAGELFF.

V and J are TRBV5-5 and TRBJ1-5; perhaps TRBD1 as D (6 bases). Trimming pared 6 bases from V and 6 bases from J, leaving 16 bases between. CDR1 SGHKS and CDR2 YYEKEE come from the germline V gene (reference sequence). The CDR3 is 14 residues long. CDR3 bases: TGTGCCAGCACCTTAAACAGGGTCGCTCAGCCCCAGCATTTT. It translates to CASTLNRVAQPQHF.